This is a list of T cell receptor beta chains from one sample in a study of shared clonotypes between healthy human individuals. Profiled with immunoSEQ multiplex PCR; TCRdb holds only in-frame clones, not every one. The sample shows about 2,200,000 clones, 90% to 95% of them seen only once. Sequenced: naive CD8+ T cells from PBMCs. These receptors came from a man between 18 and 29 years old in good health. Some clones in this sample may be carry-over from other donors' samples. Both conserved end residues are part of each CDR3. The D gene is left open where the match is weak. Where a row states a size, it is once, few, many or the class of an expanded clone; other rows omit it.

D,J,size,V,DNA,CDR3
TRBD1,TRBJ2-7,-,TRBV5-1,TGCGCCAGCAGCCTCAGGGGGCCCTACGAGCAGTACTTC,CASSLRGPYEQYF
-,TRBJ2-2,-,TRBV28,TGTGCCAGCAGTTTTATCGAGGGCGCGGTCACCGGGGAGCTGTTTTTT,CASSFIEGAVTGELFF
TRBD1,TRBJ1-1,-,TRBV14,TGTGCCAGCAGCCAAACAGGGGACACTGAAGCTTTCTTT,CASSQTGDTEAFF
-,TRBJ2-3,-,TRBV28,TGTGCCAGCAGTTTAAATGAGAGGGACACAGATACGCAGTATTTT,CASSLNERDTDTQYF
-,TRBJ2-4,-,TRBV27,TGTGCCAGCAGGCCCCGAGGGGTGAACATTCAGTACTTC,CASRPRGVNIQYF
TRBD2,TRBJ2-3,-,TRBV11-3,TGTGCCAGCAGCCTGGGAGGGGTCACAGATACGCAGTATTTT,CASSLGGVTDTQYF
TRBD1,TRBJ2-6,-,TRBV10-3,TGTGCCATCAGCAACGACAGGGGCGCTGGGGCCAACGTCCTGACTTTC,CAISNDRGAGANVLTF
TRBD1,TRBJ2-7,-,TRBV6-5,TGTGCCAGCAGTACCCGGACAGGGGGAGGCTACGAGCAGTACTTC,CASSTRTGGGYEQYF
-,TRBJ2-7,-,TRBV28,TGTGCCAGCAGTTTGTCGTCCTACGAGCAGTACTTC,CASSLSSYEQYF
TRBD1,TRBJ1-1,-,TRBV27,TGTGCCAGCACCCCTAGGACAGGCATGAACACTGAAGCTTTCTTT,CASTPRTGMNTEAFF
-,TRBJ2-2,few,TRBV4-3,TGCGCCAGCAGCCAAGGGGCGGCGAACACCGGGGAGCTGTTTTTT,CASSQGAANTGELFF
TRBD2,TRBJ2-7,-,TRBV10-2,TGCGCCAGCAGTGAGCCTAGACTAGCCTTCTACGAGCAGTACTTC,CASSEPRLAFYEQYF
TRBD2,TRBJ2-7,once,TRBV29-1,TGCAGCGTTGAAGTTGGTGGAGCGGGAGAGGTGTACGAGCAGTACTTC,CSVEVGGAGEVYEQYF
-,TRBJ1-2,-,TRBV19,TGTGCCAGTAGTATTCGGGGCTATGGCTACACCTTC,CASSIRGYGYTF
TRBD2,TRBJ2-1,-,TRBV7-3,TGTGCCAGCAGCCACTCAGCGGGAGACGCTGAGCAGTTCTTC,CASSHSAGDAEQFF
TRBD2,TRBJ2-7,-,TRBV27,TGTGCCAGCAGTCGGTTGGCTAGCGGGACGTACGAGCAGTACTTC,CASSRLASGTYEQYF
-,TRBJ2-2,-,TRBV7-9,TGTGCCAGCAGCTTAGCGAGAGGGAGTACCGGGGAGCTGTTTTTT,CASSLARGSTGELFF
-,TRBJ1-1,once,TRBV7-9,TGTGCCAGCAGCTTGGCTCCCAGGGAGTACACTGAAGCTTTCTTT,CASSLAPREYTEAFF
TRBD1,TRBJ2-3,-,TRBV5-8,TGTGCCAGCAGCCAATACCGGGACAGGGGCACAGATACGCAGTATTTT,CASSQYRDRGTDTQYF
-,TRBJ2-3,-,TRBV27,TGTGCCAGCAGCTTCCTAGAAGCAGATACGCAGTATTTT,CASSFLEADTQYF
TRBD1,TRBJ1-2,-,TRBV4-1,TGCGCCACCAGAGGGGGCGCGGGGTTTGGCTACACCTTC,CATRGGAGFGYTF
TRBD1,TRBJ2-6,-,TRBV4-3,TGCGCCAGCAGCCAAGGCCGGGACAGGGGGCGGTCTGGGGCCAACGTCCTGACTTTC,CASSQGRDRGRSGANVLTF
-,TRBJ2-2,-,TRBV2,TGTGCCAGCAGTGAAGCGCTTCTGGGACGGAACACCGGGGAGCTGTTTTTT,CASSEALLGRNTGELFF
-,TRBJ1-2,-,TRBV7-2,TGTGCCAGCAGCACATTCGAGACTAACTATGGCTACACCTTC,CASSTFETNYGYTF
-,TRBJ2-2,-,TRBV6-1,TGTGCCAGCGGATTTACAGTGGCCGGGGAGCTGTTTTTT,CASGFTVAGELFF
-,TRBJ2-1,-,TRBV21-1,TGTGCCAGCAGCGGACAGGCTAGTAATGAGCAGTTCTTC,CASSGQASNEQFF
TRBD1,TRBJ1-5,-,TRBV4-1,TGCGCCAGCAGCCATGGCCAGGGGGGCAATCAGCCCCAGCATTTT,CASSHGQGGNQPQHF
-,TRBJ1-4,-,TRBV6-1,TGTGCCAGCAGTGAAGCACGGGGAGCGGCAAAACTGTTTTTT,CASSEARGAAKLFF
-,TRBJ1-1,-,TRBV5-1,TGCGCCAGCAGCTTGGGGCAGGGATTGAACACTGAAGCTTTCTTT,CASSLGQGLNTEAFF
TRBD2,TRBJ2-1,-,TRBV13,TGTGCCAGCAGCTTGAGAACTAGCGAGAGAGGTTATGAGCAGTTCTTC,CASSLRTSERGYEQFF
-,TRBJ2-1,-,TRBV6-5,TGTGCCAGCAGTTTGTTCAGGGTACTGGTGGGGAATGAGCAGTTCTTC,CASSLFRVLVGNEQFF
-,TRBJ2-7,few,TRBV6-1,TGTGCCAGCAGTGAAGACAGAAACCGACATTACGAGCAGTACTTC,CASSEDRNRHYEQYF
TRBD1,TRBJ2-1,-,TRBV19,TGTGCCAGTAGTAACCCCACACGGACAGGGGATAATGAGCAGTTCTTC,CASSNPTRTGDNEQFF
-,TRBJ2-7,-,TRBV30,TGTGCCTGGAGTGCGGGGTTTTCCTACGAGCAGTACTTC,CAWSAGFSYEQYF
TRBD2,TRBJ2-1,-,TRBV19,TGTGCCAGTAGTATCGGACTAGCGGCCTACAATGAGCAGTTCTTC,CASSIGLAAYNEQFF
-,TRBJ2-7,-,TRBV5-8,TGTGCCAGCAGCTGGTCCTACGAGCAGTACTTC,CASSWSYEQYF
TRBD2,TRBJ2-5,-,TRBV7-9,TGTGCCAGCAGCCTTGGGACTAGCGGGAGGGCCACCTACTTC,CASSLGTSGRATYF
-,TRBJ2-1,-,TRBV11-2,TGTGCCAGCAGCTCCCCCCGGTATAGGGACTCCTACAATGAGCAGTTCTTC,CASSSPRYRDSYNEQFF
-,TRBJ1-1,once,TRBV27,TGTGCCAGCAGTTTCGGGACGGGGGCTAACACTGAAGCTTTCTTT,CASSFGTGANTEAFF
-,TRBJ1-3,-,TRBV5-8,TGTGCCAGCAGATGGGAGGGTTTCCTAAGCTCTGGAAACACCATATATTTT,CASRWEGFLSSGNTIYF
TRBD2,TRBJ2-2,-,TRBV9,TGTGCCAGCAGCTCCCAGTTCGGGCTAGCGGGAGGTGACACCGGGGAGCTGTTTTTT,CASSSQFGLAGGDTGELFF
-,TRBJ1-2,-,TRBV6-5,TGTGCCAGCAGTTCACCGGGGGTGGCAGCTGGTGGCTACACCTTC,CASSSPGVAAGGYTF
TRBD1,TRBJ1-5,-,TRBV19,TGTGCCAGTACCACAACAGGGGACGGTAGCAATCAGCCCCAGCATTTT,CASTTTGDGSNQPQHF
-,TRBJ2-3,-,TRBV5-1,TGCGCCAGCAGCTTGGCCGTCAGGAGCACAGATACGCAGTATTTT,CASSLAVRSTDTQYF
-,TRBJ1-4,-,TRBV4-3,TGCGCCAGCAGCCACGGATCGCGAGCTAATGAAAAACTGTTTTTT,CASSHGSRANEKLFF
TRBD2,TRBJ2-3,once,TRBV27,TGTGCCAGCAGTTCCTCGGGAGGGTCCTCAGATACGCAGTATTTT,CASSSSGGSSDTQYF
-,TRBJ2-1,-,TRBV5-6,TGTGCCAGCAGCTTGTCGGAGGGCGATGAGCAGTTCTTC,CASSLSEGDEQFF
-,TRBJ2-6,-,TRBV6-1,TGTGCCAGCAGTGACAGTAGAGGGGCTGGGGCCAACGTCCTGACTTTC,CASSDSRGAGANVLTF
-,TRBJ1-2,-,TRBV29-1,TGCAGCGTGCGGACAACGCCGAGGGAAGGCTACACCTTC,CSVRTTPREGYTF
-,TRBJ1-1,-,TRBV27,TGTGCCAGCAGTTTACTGGGAAACACTGAAGCTTTCTTT,CASSLLGNTEAFF
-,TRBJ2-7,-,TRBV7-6,TGTGCCAGCAGCTTAGCGCTGGGAGGGGGTGGTTCCTACGAGCAGTACTTC,CASSLALGGGGSYEQYF
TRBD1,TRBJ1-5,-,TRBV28,TGTGCCAGCAGTTTCCTTACGACAGGGGAAGCACATCAGCCCCAGCATTTT,CASSFLTTGEAHQPQHF
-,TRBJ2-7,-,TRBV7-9,TGTGCCAGCAGCTTTGGAGTAAACGAGCAGTACTTC,CASSFGVNEQYF
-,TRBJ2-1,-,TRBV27,TGTGCCAGCAGCTACGACGGAGGCTCCTACAATGAGCAGTTCTTC,CASSYDGGSYNEQFF
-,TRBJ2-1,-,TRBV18,TGTGCCAGCTCTCGCGACCCTGGACGGTACAATGAGCAGTTCTTC,CASSRDPGRYNEQFF